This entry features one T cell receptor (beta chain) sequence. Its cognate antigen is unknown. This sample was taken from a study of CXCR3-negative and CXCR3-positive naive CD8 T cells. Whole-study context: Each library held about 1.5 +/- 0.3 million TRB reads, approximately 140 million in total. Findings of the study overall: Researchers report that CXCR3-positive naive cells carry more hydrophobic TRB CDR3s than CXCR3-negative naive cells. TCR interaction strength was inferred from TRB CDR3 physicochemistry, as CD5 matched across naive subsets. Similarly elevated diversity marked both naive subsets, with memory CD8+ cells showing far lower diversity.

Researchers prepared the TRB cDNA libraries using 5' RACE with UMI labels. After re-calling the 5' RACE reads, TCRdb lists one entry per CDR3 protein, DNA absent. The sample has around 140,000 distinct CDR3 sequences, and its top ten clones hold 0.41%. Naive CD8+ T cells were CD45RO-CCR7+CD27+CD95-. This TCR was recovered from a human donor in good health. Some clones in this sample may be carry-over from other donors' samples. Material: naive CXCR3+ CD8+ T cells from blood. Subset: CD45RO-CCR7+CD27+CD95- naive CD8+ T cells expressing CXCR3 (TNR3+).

Here the CDR3 reads CASSLQGGRNSPLHF. The J gene is TRBJ1-6, the V gene TRBV28; TCRdb picks TRBD1, but there is no DNA to check that call. Germline V gives CDR1 MDHEN, CDR2 SYDVKM. The length of the CDR3 is 15 residues.